The T cell receptor beta chain under discussion was sequenced for a study of Tregs in tolerant kidney transplant recipients. Study-level background: Mixed chimerism was transient after nonmyeloablative marrow transplants from related graft donors. Whole-study results and caveats: Activated donor B cell expansion appeared to reveal the most relevant donor-specific TCRbeta repertoire. Nucleotide sequences could not be compared across some patients' samples due to primer changes. No direct test of biological reproducibility was done here.

There are 16 residues in the CDR3. Losses at the gene ends were 0 bases for V and 4 bases for J; bases not matched to a gene: 7. Germline CDR1 is SGHRS and CDR2 is YFSETQ. About this clone itself: Its antigen remains unknown.

Profiling relied on immunoSEQ multiplex PCR, and the TCRdb table lists in-frame clones only, not all of them. Of 100,000 to 130,000 clones listed, nearly 90% were seen once; the top ten hold just under 0.35%. V usage is TRBV5-1 and J usage is TRBJ2-3; TRBD2 aligns across 8 bases. The sequence came from a human donor who received a combined kidney and bone marrow transplant. The sequences come from CD4+ T cells from blood, collected before the transplant. The CDR3 loop is CASSLASGSLADTQYF. DNA of the CDR3: TGCGCCAGCAGCTTGGCGAGCGGGAGTCTTGCAGATACGCAGTATTTT. Using reference TRBV5-1 and TRBJ2-3 for the parts outside the CDR3, the full variable domain is KAGVTQTPRYLIKTRGQQVTLSCSPISGHRSVSWYQQTPGQGLQFLFEYFSETQRNKGNFPGRFSGRQFSNSRSEMNVSTLELGDSALYLCASSLASGSLADTQYFGPGTRLTVL.